The 23 T cell receptor beta chains below all came from one sample that was sequenced in a study of T cells in Graves' hyperthyroidism and ophthalmopathy. RNA transcripts were the template for amplifying TCR beta CDR3 regions. Initially, a first-round RT-PCR of the TCR CDR3 employed the HTBI primer set. TCRdb reanalysed the multiplex PCR reads using MiXCR and keeps one entry per CDR3 protein. The sample contains a few hundred thousand distinct CDR3 sequences, approximately 15% of which appear only once. Sequencing input: blood. Receptors originate from a woman between 18 and 29 years old with Graves' hyperthyroidism.

As concerns this clonotype: It may be a read error: a sequence one base away is much more abundant. The gene calls are TRBV20-1 and TRBJ2-7; D unclear. The CDR3 has 12 amino acids. V gave up 2 bases and J gave up 6 bases, with 11 bases separating them. In germline, CDR1 is DFQATT, CDR2 SNEGSKA (reference sequence). CDR3 sequence reads: CSARKPDLEQYF. The DNA of the CDR3 is TGCAGTGCTAGAAAGCCAGACCTCGAGCAGTACTTC.

This clonotype has a count of ten or more. The rearrangement uses TRBV12-5 and TRBJ2-5, with D possibly matching TRBD1 (6 bases). The germline V gene has CDR1 LGHNT and CDR2 FRNRAP. The CDR3 loop spans 14 amino acids. V was trimmed by 4 bases and J by 4 bases, leaving 13 bases between them. CDR3 DNA: TGTGCTAGTGGTTCCCCGAACAGGGCAGAGACCCAGTACTTC. Translated: CASGSPNRAETQYF.

This clonotype was detected ten times or more. CDR3 DNA sequence: TGTGCCAGCAGCCCCAACTTAATGGGGGGCTATGGCTACACCTTC. Its translation is CASSPNLMGGYGYTF. The chain has TRBV7-8 and TRBJ1-2, with a weak D call TRBD1 (5 bases). The CDR3 has 15 amino acids. The ends were cut back, 5 bases at V and 4 bases at J, with 17 bases in the middle. CDR1 SGHVS and CDR2 FQNEAQ come from the germline V gene.

The chain uses TRBV12-3 or TRBV12-4 and TRBJ2-6, with TRBD2 as a possible D gene (5 bases). V lost 6 bases to trimming and J lost 4 bases, with 22 bases between them. The CDR3 has 18 amino acids. The CDR3: CASSIFPGRRWGANVLTF. In DNA, the CDR3 is TGTGCCAGCAGCATTTTCCCCGGACGGAGGTGGGGGGCCAACGTCCTGACTTTC.

This clonotype has at least ten counts. This sequence joins TRBV12-3 or TRBV12-4 and TRBJ2-1, with a possible D match to TRBD2 (6 bases). The CDR3 contains 17 residues. The V gene lost 6 bases and the J gene lost 5 bases, with 23 bases spanning the gap. CDR3 in DNA: TGTGCCAGCAGCCCCATTACGACTAGGGCGGTTGACAATGAGCAGTTCTTC. Amino acid sequence: CASSPITTRAVDNEQFF.

The sample holds many counts of this clonotype. This chain joins TRBV2 and TRBJ2-2, with TRBD2 matching over 7 bases. V shed 10 bases and J 9 bases; nucleotides not matched to a gene: 17. The CDR3 sequence is 15 residues long. Per germline, CDR1 SNHLY and CDR2 FYNNEI. The CDR3 spells CATASRDYRPWELFF. In DNA form, the CDR3 reads TGTGCCACCGCCTCCCGGGACTATCGTCCTTGGGAGCTGTTTTTT.

At least ten counts were recorded for this clonotype. This chain links TRBV2 with TRBJ2-1, with D possibly TRBD2 on 7 matching bases. Trimming took 8 bases from V and 5 from J, leaving 13 bases between them. Germline CDR1 SNHLY, CDR2 FYNNEI. The CDR3 sequence is 13 residues long. CDR3 sequence reads: CASRRGADNEQFF. In nucleotides, the CDR3 is TGTGCCAGCCGACGGGGGGCGGACAATGAGCAGTTCTTC.

This clonotype was observed at least ten times. The chain links TRBV2 to TRBJ1-2; no reliable D call. Germline assignment: CDR1 SNHLY and CDR2 FYNNEI. Trimming removed 7 bases from V and 4 bases from J, with 13 bases in between. CDR3 length: 13 residues. The CDR3 loop is CASTVDAAYGYTF. CDR3 sequence (DNA): TGTGCCAGCACCGTCGACGCTGCCTATGGCTACACCTTC.

This clonotype was detected many times. The chain uses TRBV10-1 and TRBJ1-1; 12 bases are a match to TRBD1. The germline CDR1 and CDR2 sequences are WNHNN and SYGVQD (reference sequence). The CDR3 is 15 residues long. Trimming cost V 5 bases and J 3 bases; bases outside gene matches: 4. CDR3 amino acids: CASSPRDRGHTEAFF. The CDR3 DNA is TGCGCCAGCAGTCCTCGGGACAGGGGGCACACTGAAGCTTTCTTT.

Many counts were recorded for this clonotype. The chain uses TRBV28 and TRBJ1-5, with 8 positions matching TRBD1. V lost 7 bases to trimming and J lost 6 bases; unmatched junction nucleotides: 17. CDR3 size: 17 residues. CDR1 and CDR2 from the germline V gene are MDHEN and SYDVKM. The CDR3 DNA is TGTGCCAGCACCGCCTCTCCGGGACAGGAGAGAGGTCAGCCCCAGCATTTT. Translated: CASTASPGQERGQPQHF.

This clonotype was counted at least ten times. The gene calls are TRBV12-3 or TRBV12-4 and TRBJ1-5; D remains ambiguous. V shed 8 bases and J shed 1 base, with 12 bases lying between them. CDR3 length: 14 residues. As DNA, the CDR3 is TGTGCCAGCCATGCTCGAGGAAGCAATCAGCCCCAGCATTTT. It specifies CASHARGSNQPQHF.

J is TRBJ2-5 and V is TRBV2; 8 bases match TRBD1. Trimming removed 5 bases from V and 5 bases from J; junction bases left unmatched: 13. This CDR3 region has 16 residues. Per germline, CDR1 SNHLY and CDR2 FYNNEI. The chain's CDR3 is CASSSSPGQGGETQYF. The CDR3, as DNA: TGTGCCAGCAGTTCCTCGCCCGGACAGGGCGGGGAGACCCAGTACTTC.

This clonotype was recorded at least ten times. The chain has TRBV27 and TRBJ2-3, with D tentatively TRBD1 (5 bases). V was shortened by 2 bases and J by 7 bases, with 19 bases between the two germline ends. Germline CDR1 and CDR2: MNHEY and SMNVEV (reference sequence). The CDR3 extends over 16 amino acids. Here the CDR3 reads CASSLGRTRGSHTQYF. DNA for the CDR3: TGTGCCAGCAGTTTAGGTAGGACAAGAGGTTCTCATACGCAGTATTTT.

This clonotype was counted a few times. The V and J genes are TRBV9 and TRBJ1-2, with TRBD1 matching 9 bases. Per germline, CDR1 SGDLS and CDR2 YYNGEE. This CDR3 comprises 15 residues. Trimming removed 4 bases from V and 2 bases from J; junction bases left unmatched: 6. In DNA form, the CDR3 reads TGTGCCAGCAGCCCCGGACAGGGGCGGAACTATGGCTACACCTTC. Translation gives CASSPGQGRNYGYTF. The full variable domain, its missing parts supplied by reference TRBV9 and TRBJ1-2, is DSGVTQTPKHLITATGQRVTLRCSPRSGDLSVYWYQQSLDQGLQFLIQYYNGEERAKGNILERFSAQQFPDLHSELNLSSLELGDSALYFCASSPGQGRNYGYTFGSGTRLTVV.

This clonotype has ten or more counts. The V call is TRBV12-5, the J call TRBJ2-5, with D unresolved. CDR3 length equals 13 residues. V lost 5 bases and J lost 7, with 14 bases in between. Per the germline V gene, CDR1 is LGHNT and CDR2 is FRNRAP. CDR3 sequence: CASGPNYEATQYF. The CDR3 nucleotides read TGTGCTAGTGGTCCCAACTACGAGGCGACCCAGTACTTC.

This clonotype was observed a few times. The chain carries TRBV4-1 and TRBJ1-3; D remains ambiguous. The CDR3 totals 15 residues. Looked up from germline, CDR1 is MGHRA and CDR2 is YSYEKL. Trimming shortened V by 2 bases and J by 4 bases, and 12 bases separated the two germline ends. The chain's CDR3 is CASSQRALGGNTIYF. DNA of the CDR3: TGCGCCAGCAGCCAACGGGCCTTAGGAGGAAACACCATATATTTT.

Many counts were recorded for this clonotype. V and J are TRBV28 and TRBJ2-7; TRBD2 is a possible D gene (7 bases). Per germline, CDR1 MDHEN and CDR2 SYDVKM. The CDR3 has 14 amino acids. The germline V and J ends were trimmed by 7 bases and 4 bases, with 17 bases remaining between them. Here the CDR3 reads CASTPRGGRYEQYF. In DNA, the CDR3 is TGTGCCAGCACCCCGAGGGGGGGGCGGTACGAGCAGTACTTC.

This chain uses TRBV19 with TRBJ1-6; TRBD1 agrees at 7 bases. CDR3 length: 14 residues. Germline CDR1 and CDR2: LNHDA and SQIVND (reference sequence). V dropped 5 bases and J dropped 4; count of bases not matched to a gene: 2. The DNA for the CDR3 is TGTGCCAGTAGTGGGACAGATTATAATTCACCCCTCCACTTT. It encodes CASSGTDYNSPLHF.

This clonotype showed up many times. The chain carries TRBV28 and TRBJ2-2; perhaps TRBD2 as D (7 bases). The CDR3 has 16 amino acids. V shed 3 bases and J shed 4 bases, with 15 bases lying between them. Germline CDR1 MDHEN, CDR2 SYDVKM. The CDR3 DNA is TGTGCCAGCAGTTTCGTGGGGGGGCTTTCCACCGGGGAGCTGTTTTTT. This sequence encodes CASSFVGGLSTGELFF.

This clonotype was recorded many times. This chain uses TRBV12-3 or TRBV12-4 with TRBJ2-7; a possible D gene is TRBD2 (6 bases). The CDR3 has 14 residues. The V gene lost 1 base and the J gene lost 3 bases, with 10 bases spanning the gap. DNA for the CDR3: TGTGCCAGCAGTTTAGGTCTAGCGAGCTACGAGCAGTACTTC. The encoded protein is CASSLGLASYEQYF.

Only a few counts were recorded for this clonotype. The V call is TRBV6-5, the J call TRBJ2-2, with D perhaps matching TRBD2 (6 bases). The V end lost 0 bases, the J end lost 6 bases, and 14 bases lay between the germline ends. This CDR3 spans 16 amino acids. Germline CDR1 is MNHEY and CDR2 is SVGAGI. CDR3 sequence (DNA): TGTGCCAGCAGTTACTCGGGGGGATTCCAACCCGGGGAGCTGTTTTTT. It is translated as CASSYSGGFQPGELFF.

This clonotype has a handful of counts. DNA of the CDR3: TGTGCCAGCTCACCTGTCAACGGACAGGGGAACATTCAGTACTTC. Its translation: CASSPVNGQGNIQYF. The chain carries TRBV18 and TRBJ2-4; 9 bases align to TRBD1. This CDR3 region has 15 residues. Germline trimming cut 3 bases from V and 7 bases from J; bases unmatched to any gene: 7. Germline lookup yields CDR1 KGHSH and CDR2 LQKENI. Variable domain in full (rest from reference TRBV18 and TRBJ2-4): NAGVMQNPRHLVRRRGQEARLRCSPMKGHSHVYWYRQLPEEGLKFMVYLQKENIIDESGMPKERFSAEFPKEGPSILRIQQVVRGDSAAYFCASSPVNGQGNIQYFGAGTRLSVL.

This clonotype has more than one count but fewer than ten. The V and J genes are TRBV9 and TRBJ1-4; 9 nucleotides align to TRBD1. Per germline, CDR1 SGDLS and CDR2 YYNGEE. This CDR3 is built from 19 residues. The V segment lost 0 bases and the J segment 8 bases; nucleotides outside the gene matches: 17. CDR3 sequence reads: CASSVDPDRGTHAFEKLFF. The DNA of the CDR3 is TGTGCCAGCAGCGTAGACCCGGACAGGGGAACACACGCGTTCGAAAAACTGTTTTTT. The full variable domain, in which reference TRBV9 and TRBJ1-4 provide the parts outside the CDR3, is DSGVTQTPKHLITATGQRVTLRCSPRSGDLSVYWYQQSLDQGLQFLIQYYNGEERAKGNILERFSAQQFPDLHSELNLSSLELGDSALYFCASSVDPDRGTHAFEKLFFGSGTQLSVL.